The 13 T cell receptor beta chains below all came from one sample that was sequenced in a study of cytomegalovirus exposure and HLA in healthy donors. This PCR relied on a set of 60 Vbeta primers and 13 Jbeta primers. Here immunoSEQ multiplex PCR was the method, and the copy in TCRdb shows in-frame clones only, minus some. The sample holds about 59,000 clones; approximately 80% are singletons and the top ten take more than 1.5%. The sample taken for sequencing was PBMCs. Receptors were obtained from a human donor in good health.

This chain uses TRBV5-1 with TRBJ2-5; 8 bases line up with TRBD2. V shed 1 base, J shed 9 bases, and the junction held 11 bases outside the gene matches. Germline V CDR1 and CDR2: SGHRS, YFSETQ. The CDR3 has 15 amino acids. CDR3 loop: CASSLTGLGYGPQYF. The CDR3 nucleotides are TGCGCCAGCAGCTTGACGGGACTAGGTTATGGTCCCCAGTACTTC.

The chain carries TRBV7-2 and TRBJ2-5; 9 nucleotides line up with TRBD2. CDR1 SGHTA and CDR2 FQGNSA come from the germline V gene. This CDR3 has 13 amino acids. The ends lost 1 base at V and 11 bases at J; junction bases unmatched: 5. DNA for the CDR3: TGTGCCAGCAGCTTAGTTCCAGCGGGGGGACAGTACTTC. This codes for CASSLVPAGGQYF.

The rearrangement joins TRBV4-1 to TRBJ2-4, with TRBD1 matching over 9 bases. Germline trimming cut 0 bases from V and 7 bases from J; bases unmatched to any gene: 13. The length of the CDR3 is 18 residues. Germline V lookup: CDR1 MGHRA, CDR2 YSYEKL. The CDR3 here is CASSQDPVTGGVENIQYF. CDR3 coding DNA: TGCGCCAGCAGCCAAGATCCTGTGACAGGGGGTGTCGAGAACATTCAGTACTTC.

DNA of the CDR3: TGTGCCAGCAGTAGGGACAGGGGAAGTGATACGCAGTATTTT. It is translated as CASSRDRGSDTQYF. This chain links TRBV27 with TRBJ2-3; the match to TRBD1 covers 10 bases. J was trimmed by 6 bases and V by 5 bases; bases with no gene match: 5. This CDR3 is built from 14 residues. In germline, CDR1 is MNHEY, CDR2 SMNVEV (reference sequence).

This clone was recorded once. V usage is TRBV4-1 and J usage is TRBJ1-5; D possibly corresponds to TRBD1 (6 bases). V was clipped by 0 bases and J by 2 bases, with 20 bases between them. The CDR3 is made up of 19 amino acids. The V gene's germline CDR1 is MGHRA and CDR2 YSYEKL. The CDR3 loop reads CASSQEVAGVVGGNQPQHF. CDR3 in DNA: TGCGCCAGCAGCCAAGAAGTGGCAGGGGTCGTAGGGGGCAATCAGCCCCAGCATTTT.

This clone has more than one count but fewer than ten. The chain combines TRBV6-1 with TRBJ2-7, with D maybe TRBD1 (5 bases). V was pared by 2 bases and J by 13 bases, with 21 bases between. The germline CDR1 and CDR2 sequences are MNHNS and SASEGT. The CDR3 extends over 14 amino acids. This CDR3 is CASSEFFAQGGCYF. Written as DNA, the CDR3 is TGTGCCAGCAGTGAATTCTTCGCCCAGGGTGGTTGCTACTTC.

The chain combines TRBV5-6 with TRBJ2-6, with unresolved D. V was cut by 6 bases and J by 0 bases, with 10 bases left in between. The germline V gene encodes CDR1 SGHDT and CDR2 YYEEEE. This CDR3 has 15 amino acids. CDR3 coding DNA: TGTGCCAGCACCGAGAGGCGCTCTGGGGCCAACGTCCTGACTTTC. Translated, it gives CASTERRSGANVLTF.

The V and J genes are TRBV7-5 and TRBJ1-5. TRBV7-5 is described as a pseudogene. The CDR3 runs to 15 residues. As DNA, the CDR3 is TGTGCCAGAAGCTTAGGACTACCAGGCAATCAGCCCCAGCATTTT. Translated, it gives CARSLGLPGNQPQHF.

In DNA, the CDR3 is TGTGCCAGCAGTGTAGGGGCGAACACTGAAGCTTTCTTT. Its protein product is CASSVGANTEAFF. V and J are TRBV6-1 and TRBJ1-1; TRBD1 might be the D (5 bases). The CDR3 length is 13 residues. Trimming stripped 4 bases from V and 1 base from J, with 7 bases between. Germline V lookup: CDR1 MNHNS, CDR2 SASEGT.

V and J are TRBV5-4 and TRBJ1-6, with D tentatively TRBD1 (5 bases). The CDR3 runs to 12 residues. Trimming left V 4 bases short and J 13 bases short, with 12 bases between. Germline values: CDR1 SGHNT, CDR2 YYREEE (reference sequence). CDR3 amino acids: CASSLGAMPLHF. CDR3 sequence (DNA): TGTGCCAGCAGCCTTGGGGCGATGCCCCTCCACTTT.

The chain combines TRBV7-8 with TRBJ1-2, with D possibly being TRBD1 (5 bases). The germline V gene encodes CDR1 SGHVS and CDR2 FQNEAQ. The CDR3 is 14 amino acids. The V gene lost 2 bases and the J gene lost 7 bases, with 14 bases spanning the gap. In nucleotides, the CDR3 is TGTGCCAGCAGCTTACGGGGGACCCTCTCTGGCTACACCTTC. Protein sequence: CASSLRGTLSGYTF.

J is TRBJ2-4 and V is TRBV5-1; D perhaps matches TRBD1 (6 bases). V was pared by 1 base and J by 6 bases, with 20 bases between. Germline CDR1 reads SGHRS; CDR2 reads YFSETQ. This CDR3 has 17 amino acids. CDR3 DNA sequence: TGCGCCAGCAGCTTGAAGGGGGACCCCAAACAAATAAACATTCAGTACTTC. It yields the protein CASSLKGDPKQINIQYF.

V is TRBV2 and J is TRBJ2-7; D may be TRBD1 (5 bases). The CDR3 contains 15 residues. The V end was cut by 0 bases, the J end by 6 bases, with 15 bases between. The germline CDR1 and CDR2 sequences are SNHLY and FYNNEI. The CDR3 reads CASSEAGQGGSEQYF. The CDR3 DNA is TGTGCCAGCAGTGAAGCTGGGCAGGGCGGCTCCGAGCAGTACTTC.